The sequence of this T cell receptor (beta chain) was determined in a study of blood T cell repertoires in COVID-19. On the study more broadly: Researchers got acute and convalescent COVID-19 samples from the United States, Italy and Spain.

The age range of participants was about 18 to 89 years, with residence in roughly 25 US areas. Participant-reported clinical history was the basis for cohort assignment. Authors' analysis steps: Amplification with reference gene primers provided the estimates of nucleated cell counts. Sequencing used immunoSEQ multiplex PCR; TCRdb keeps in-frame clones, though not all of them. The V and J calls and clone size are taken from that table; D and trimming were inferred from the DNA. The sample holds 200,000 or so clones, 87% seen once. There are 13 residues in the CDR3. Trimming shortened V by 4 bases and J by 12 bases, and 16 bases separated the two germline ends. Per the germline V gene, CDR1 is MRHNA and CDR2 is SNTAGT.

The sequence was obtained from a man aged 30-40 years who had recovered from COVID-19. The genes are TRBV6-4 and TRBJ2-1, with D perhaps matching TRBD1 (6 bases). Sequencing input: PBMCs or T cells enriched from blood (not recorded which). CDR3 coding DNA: TGTGCCAGCAGTGCGTCTAGCTCGACAGGGCAGTTCTTC. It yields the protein CASSASSSTGQFF.